This TCR beta chain derives from a study of identical twins. The length of the CDR3 is 14 residues. Germline CDR1 and CDR2: DFQATT and SNEGSKA (reference sequence). V was clipped by 3 bases and J by 1 base, with 13 bases between them. One entry per CDR3 protein, called by TCRdb with MiXCR from the 5' RACE reads. Of around 1.7 million distinct CDR3 sequences listed, about 30% are singletons. Sequencing input: cord blood. The genes are TRBV20-1 and TRBJ2-7; tentatively, D is TRBD2 (6 bases). The receptor's source is a newborn girl in good health. For the CDR3, the DNA is TGCAGTGCTAGGGGGCCTAGCGAGTCCTACGAGCAGTACTTC. Residues: CSARGPSESYEQYF.